The 18 T cell receptor beta chains given below trace back to one sample, sequenced in a study of blood T cell repertoires in COVID-19. Profiling relied on immunoSEQ multiplex PCR, and the TCRdb table lists in-frame clones only, not all of them. The profile shows 150,000 to 200,000 clones, roughly 80% of them singletons. Sequencing was performed on PBMCs or T cells enriched from blood (not recorded which). The origin of the receptors is a woman between 55 and 75 years old who had recovered from COVID-19.

This clone appeared a few times. This chain joins TRBV7-9 and TRBJ2-4; 8 bases line up with TRBD2. V lost 1 base and J lost 7; bases outside the gene matches: 12. The CDR3 loop spans 17 amino acids. The germline gives CDR1 SEHNR, CDR2 FQNEAQ (reference sequence). The CDR3 is CASSLGIRSGGGNIQYF. The CDR3 nucleotides are TGTGCCAGCAGCTTAGGGATACGGAGCGGGGGCGGGAACATTCAGTACTTC. The whole variable domain, remainder taken from reference TRBV7-9 and TRBJ2-4, is DTGVSQNPRHKITKRGQNVTFRCDPISEHNRLYWYRQTLGQGPEFLTYFQNEAQLEKSRLLSDRFSAERPKGSFSTLEIQRTEQGDSAMYLCASSLGIRSGGGNIQYFGAGTRLSVL.

The chain joins TRBV10-3 to TRBJ2-3; tentative D call: TRBD2 (6 bases). V was cut by 5 bases and J by 3 bases, with 12 bases left in between. The CDR3 length is 14 residues. Germline CDR1 ENHRY, CDR2 SYGVKD. CDR3 region: CAISTGTDTDTQYF. DNA of the CDR3: TGTGCCATCAGTACCGGGACTGATACAGATACGCAGTATTTT.

The gene calls are TRBV6-5 and TRBJ2-3; tentatively, D is TRBD1 (6 bases). CDR1 and CDR2 from the germline V gene are MNHEY and SVGAGI. The CDR3 consists of 13 residues. The germline V and J ends were trimmed by 7 bases and 2 bases, with 10 bases remaining between them. The CDR3: CASKQGNTDTQYF. The CDR3 DNA reads TGTGCCAGCAAACAGGGAAACACAGATACGCAGTATTTT.

The rearrangement links TRBV9 to TRBJ1-1, with D possibly matching TRBD1 (6 bases). The CDR3 contains 15 residues. V was clipped by 0 bases and J by 4 bases, with 13 bases between them. Germline CDR1 and CDR2: SGDLS and YYNGEE. CDR3: CASSVGEGGGTEAFF. The CDR3 DNA sequence: TGTGCCAGCAGCGTAGGGGAGGGGGGAGGCACTGAAGCTTTCTTT.

V usage is TRBV6-5 and J usage is TRBJ1-1; D not resolved. CDR1 is MNHEY and CDR2 is SVGAGI in the germline V gene. There are 13 residues in the CDR3. Between the trimmed V and J ends, which lost 7 bases and 4 bases, there was a span of 13 bases. The CDR3 sequence is CASTYKSSTEAFF. In DNA, the CDR3 is TGTGCCAGCACCTATAAAAGTAGCACTGAAGCTTTCTTT.

The genes are TRBV5-1 and TRBJ1-5; D is unresolved. CDR1 and CDR2 from the germline V gene are SGHRS and YFSETQ. This CDR3 region has 12 residues. Trimming left V 4 bases short and J 9 bases short, with 11 bases between. The CDR3 nucleotides are TGCGCCAGCAGCGGCCGGGAACGGCCCCAGCATTTT. Protein sequence: CASSGRERPQHF.

The chain joins TRBV5-1 to TRBJ1-2; 7 nucleotides agree with TRBD1. The CDR3 is 13 residues long. CDR1 SGHRS and CDR2 YFSETQ come from the germline V gene. V was pared by 4 bases and J by 7 bases, with 7 bases of the junction left unmatched. In DNA form, the CDR3 reads TGCGCCAGCAGCGGAACTAACAGGGGTGGCTACACCTTC. Amino acid sequence: CASSGTNRGGYTF.

The genes are TRBV11-2 and TRBJ2-3; 11 bases fit TRBD2. Trimming at V came to 4 bases and at J to 1 base, leaving 1 base not matched to a gene. Per the germline V gene, CDR1 is SGHAT and CDR2 is FQNNGV. The CDR3 consists of 15 residues. The CDR3 here is CASSSLAGGTDTQYF. The CDR3 DNA is TGTGCCAGCAGCTCACTAGCGGGGGGCACAGATACGCAGTATTTT.

This clone was recorded a few times. The rearrangement uses TRBV27 and TRBJ1-5; D is perhaps TRBD1 (6 bases). Trimming left V 4 bases short and J 7 bases short, with 14 bases between. Germline values: CDR1 MNHEY, CDR2 SMNVEV (reference sequence). The CDR3 runs 14 residues. CDR3 residues: CASSSPGQGQPQHF. The CDR3 DNA follows: TGTGCCAGCAGTTCGCCGGGACAAGGACAGCCCCAGCATTTT.

This clone was seen just once. The genes are TRBV5-1 and TRBJ2-7; D unresolved. Looked up from germline, CDR1 is SGHRS and CDR2 is YFSETQ. The CDR3 sequence is 13 residues long. V gave up 2 bases and J gave up 3 bases, with 9 bases separating them. CDR3 sequence: CASSLGTDYEQYF. The CDR3 nucleotides are TGCGCCAGCAGCTTAGGCACAGACTACGAGCAGTACTTC.

This clone was detected only a few times. The rearrangement links TRBV5-8 to TRBJ2-1; D might be TRBD1 (5 bases). CDR3 length: 15 residues. V lost 0 bases and J lost 0, with 7 bases in between. Per the germline V gene, CDR1 is SGHTS and CDR2 is YDEGEE. The CDR3 sequence: CASSLGQSSYNEQFF. The CDR3 region has the DNA TGTGCCAGCAGCTTGGGACAGAGCTCCTACAATGAGCAGTTCTTC.

The gene calls are TRBV2 and TRBJ1-1; TRBD1 is a possible D gene (6 bases). The ends were cut back, 4 bases at V and 6 bases at J, with 15 bases in the middle. The length of the CDR3 is 14 residues. Germline CDR1 is SNHLY and CDR2 is FYNNEI. The CDR3, as DNA: TGTGCCAGCAGTGGGGGGCAAATTACCGCTGAAGCTTTCTTT. Its protein product is CASSGGQITAEAFF.

This clone was observed a few times. This chain connects TRBV7-3 to TRBJ2-1; D is ambiguous. The CDR3 is 13 amino acids. Trimming cost V 1 base and J 5 bases, with 6 bases left between them. Germline CDR1 SGHTA, CDR2 FQGTGA. CDR3 in DNA: TGTGCCAGCAGCTTAAATAGTCACAATGAGCAGTTCTTC. This sequence encodes CASSLNSHNEQFF. Filled out from reference TRBV7-3 and TRBJ2-1, the complete variable domain reads GAGVSQTPSNKVTEKGKYVELRCDPISGHTALYWYRQSLGQGPEFLIYFQGTGAADDSGLPNDRFFAVRPEGSVSTLKIQRTERGDSAVYLCASSLNSHNEQFFGPGTRLTVL.

The chain has TRBV27 and TRBJ1-5; no reliable D call. The CDR3 is 13 residues long. V was cut by 0 bases and J by 7 bases, with 7 bases left in between. CDR1 MNHEY and CDR2 SMNVEV come from the germline V gene (reference sequence). CDR3 region: CASSLSGSQPQHF. CDR3 nucleotide sequence: TGTGCCAGCAGTTTATCAGGGAGCCAGCCCCAGCATTTT.

The chain has TRBV10-3 and TRBJ1-3, with D possibly being TRBD1 (6 bases). Germline V gives CDR1 ENHRY, CDR2 SYGVKD. This CDR3 spans 15 amino acids. The germline V and J ends were trimmed by 3 bases and 2 bases, with 11 bases remaining between them. CDR3 in DNA: TGTGCCATCAGTGATAGGGGGACGGCTGGAAACACCATATATTTT. Its translation is CAISDRGTAGNTIYF.

The chain uses TRBV19 and TRBJ2-2; maybe TRBD2 (7 bases). The CDR3 is 14 amino acids. V was cut by 6 bases and J by 2 bases, with 10 bases left in between. Germline lookup yields CDR1 LNHDA and CDR2 SQIVND (reference sequence). CDR3 DNA sequence: TGTGCCAGTAGCGGGGGGCGTAACACCGGGGAGCTGTTTTTT. Translation: CASSGGRNTGELFF.

J is TRBJ2-7 and V is TRBV19; tentatively, D is TRBD1 (6 bases). This CDR3 comprises 13 residues. Trimming shortened V by 5 bases and J by 7 bases, and 15 bases separated the two germline ends. Germline V gene lookup returns CDR1 LNHDA and CDR2 SQIVND (reference sequence). For the CDR3, the DNA is TGTGCCAGTAGTGTGACAGGTGGAAGGGAGCAGTACTTC. It specifies CASSVTGGREQYF.

The V and J genes are TRBV7-3 and TRBJ2-5, with 8 positions matching TRBD2. CDR3 length: 15 residues. Trimming at V came to 1 base and at J to 4 bases, leaving 5 bases not matched to a gene. Germline assignment: CDR1 SGHTA and CDR2 FQGTGA. The CDR3 is CASSLRGGGRETQYF. In DNA form, the CDR3 reads TGTGCCAGCAGCTTAAGGGGCGGGGGGCGAGAGACCCAGTACTTC.